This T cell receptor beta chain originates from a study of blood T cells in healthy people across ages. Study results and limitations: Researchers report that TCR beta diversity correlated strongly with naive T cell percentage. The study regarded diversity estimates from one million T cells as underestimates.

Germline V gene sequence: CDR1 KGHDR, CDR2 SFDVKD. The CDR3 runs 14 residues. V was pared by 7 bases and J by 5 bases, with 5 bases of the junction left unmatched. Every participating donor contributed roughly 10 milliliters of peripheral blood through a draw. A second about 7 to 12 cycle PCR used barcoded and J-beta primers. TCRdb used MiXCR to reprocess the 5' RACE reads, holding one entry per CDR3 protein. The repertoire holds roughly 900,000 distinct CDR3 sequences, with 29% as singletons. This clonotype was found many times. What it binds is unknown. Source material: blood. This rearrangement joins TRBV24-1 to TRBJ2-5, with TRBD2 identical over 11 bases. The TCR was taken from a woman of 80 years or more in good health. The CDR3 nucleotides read TGTGCCACCAGCATAGCGGGGGGGCCGGAGACCCAGTACTTC. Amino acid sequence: CATSIAGGPETQYF.